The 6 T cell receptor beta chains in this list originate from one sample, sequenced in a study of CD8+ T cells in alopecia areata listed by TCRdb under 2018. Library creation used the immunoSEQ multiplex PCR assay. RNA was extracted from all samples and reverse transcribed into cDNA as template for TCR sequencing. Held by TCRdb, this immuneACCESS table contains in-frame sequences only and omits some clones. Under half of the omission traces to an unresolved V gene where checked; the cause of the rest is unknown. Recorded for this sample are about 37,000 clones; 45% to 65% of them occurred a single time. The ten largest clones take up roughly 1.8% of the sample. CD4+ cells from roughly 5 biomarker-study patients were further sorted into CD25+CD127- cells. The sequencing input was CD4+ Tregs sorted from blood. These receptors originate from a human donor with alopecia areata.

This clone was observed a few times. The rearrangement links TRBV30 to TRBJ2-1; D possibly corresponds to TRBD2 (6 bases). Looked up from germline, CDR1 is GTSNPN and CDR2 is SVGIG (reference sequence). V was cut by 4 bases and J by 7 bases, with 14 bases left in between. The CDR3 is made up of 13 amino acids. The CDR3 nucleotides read TGTGCCTGGACTTCGGGAGTCGGAAATGAGCAGTTCTTC. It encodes CAWTSGVGNEQFF.

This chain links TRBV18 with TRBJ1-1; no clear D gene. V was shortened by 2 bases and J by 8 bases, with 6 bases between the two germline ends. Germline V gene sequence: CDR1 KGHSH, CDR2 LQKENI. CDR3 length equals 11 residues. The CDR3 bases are TGTGCCAGCTCACCAGGAAGGGAAGCTTTCTTT. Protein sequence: CASSPGREAFF.

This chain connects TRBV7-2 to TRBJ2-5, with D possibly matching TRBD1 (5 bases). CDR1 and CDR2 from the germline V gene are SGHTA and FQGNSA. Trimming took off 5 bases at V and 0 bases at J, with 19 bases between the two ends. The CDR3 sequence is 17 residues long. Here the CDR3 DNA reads TGTGCCAGCAGCCCGACGGCTGGGGCAGCCCACCAAGAGACCCAGTACTTC. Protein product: CASSPTAGAAHQETQYF. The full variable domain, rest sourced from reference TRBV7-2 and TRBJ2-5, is GAGVSQSPSNKVTEKGKDVELRCDPISGHTALYWYRQSLGQGLEFLIYFQGNSAPDKSGLPSDRFSAERTGGSVSTLTIQRTQQEDSAVYLCASSPTAGAAHQETQYFGPGTRLLVL.

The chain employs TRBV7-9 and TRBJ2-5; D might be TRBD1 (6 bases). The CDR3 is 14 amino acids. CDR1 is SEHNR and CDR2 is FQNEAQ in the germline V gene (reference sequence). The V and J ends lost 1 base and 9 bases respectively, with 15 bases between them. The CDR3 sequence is CASSLGQARWAQYF. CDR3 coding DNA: TGTGCCAGCAGCTTAGGACAGGCCCGATGGGCCCAGTACTTC.

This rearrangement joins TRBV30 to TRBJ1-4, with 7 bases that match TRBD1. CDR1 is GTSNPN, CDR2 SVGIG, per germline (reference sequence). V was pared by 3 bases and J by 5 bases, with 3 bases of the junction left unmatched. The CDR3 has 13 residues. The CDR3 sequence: CAWRDRVNEKLFF. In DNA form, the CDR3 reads TGTGCCTGGAGAGACAGGGTAAATGAAAAACTGTTTTTT.

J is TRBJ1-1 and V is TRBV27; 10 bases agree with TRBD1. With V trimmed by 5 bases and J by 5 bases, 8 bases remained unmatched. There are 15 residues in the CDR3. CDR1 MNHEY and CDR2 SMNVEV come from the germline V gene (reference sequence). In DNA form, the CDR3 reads TGTGCCAGCAGTGAGCTGGGACAGGGGCGGACTGAAGCTTTCTTT. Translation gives CASSELGQGRTEAFF.